Sequencing of this TCR beta chain was carried out in a study of T cells in Graves' hyperthyroidism and ophthalmopathy. Exclusion of a patient resulted from uncontrolled infection, other autoimmune disease, pregnancy or lactation. Amplification of TCR beta CDR3 regions used RNA as the template. When the TCR CDR3 underwent first-round RT-PCR, the HTBI primer set was used. TCRdb independently ran MiXCR on the multiplex PCR reads; one entry per CDR3 protein. This sample has approximately 690,000 distinct CDR3 sequences, with roughly 15% found just once. Trimming removed 7 bases at V and 5 bases at J, with 17 bases between. Germline V gene lookup returns CDR1 DFQATT and CDR2 SNEGSKA (reference sequence). The CDR3 has 13 residues.

The clonotype was recovered from a woman between 45 and 60 years old with Graves' ophthalmopathy. The chain recombines TRBV20-1 with TRBJ1-1; D remains unclear. Sequenced sample: blood. The CDR3 nucleotides read TGCAGTGTTCGATCGGGGTGGGATACTGAAGCTTTCTTT. Its protein is CSVRSGWDTEAFF.